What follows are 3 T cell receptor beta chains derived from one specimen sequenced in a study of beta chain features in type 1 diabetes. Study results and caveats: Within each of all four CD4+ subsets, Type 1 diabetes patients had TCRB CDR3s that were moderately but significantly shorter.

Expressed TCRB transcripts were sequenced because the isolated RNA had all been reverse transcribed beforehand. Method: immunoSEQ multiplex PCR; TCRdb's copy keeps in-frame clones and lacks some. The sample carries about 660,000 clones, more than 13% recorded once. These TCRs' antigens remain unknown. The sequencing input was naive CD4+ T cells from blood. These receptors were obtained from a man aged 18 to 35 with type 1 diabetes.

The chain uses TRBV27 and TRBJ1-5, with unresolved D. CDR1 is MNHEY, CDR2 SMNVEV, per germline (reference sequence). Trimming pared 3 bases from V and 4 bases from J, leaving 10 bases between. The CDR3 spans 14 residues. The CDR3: CASSFRYINQPQHF. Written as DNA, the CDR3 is TGTGCCAGCAGTTTCAGGTATATAAATCAGCCCCAGCATTTT.

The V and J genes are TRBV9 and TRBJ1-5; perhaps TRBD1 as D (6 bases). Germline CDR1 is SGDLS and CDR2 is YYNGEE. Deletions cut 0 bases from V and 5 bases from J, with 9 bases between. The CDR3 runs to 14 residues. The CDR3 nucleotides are TGTGCCAGCAGCGTAGGCAGGGGTTATCAGCCCCAGCATTTT. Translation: CASSVGRGYQPQHF.

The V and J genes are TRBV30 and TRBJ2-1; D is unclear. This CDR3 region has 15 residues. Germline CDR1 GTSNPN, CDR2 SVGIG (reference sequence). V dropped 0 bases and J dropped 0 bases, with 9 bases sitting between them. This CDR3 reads CAWSVPPSSYNEQFF. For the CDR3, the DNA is TGTGCCTGGAGTGTACCCCCAAGCTCCTACAATGAGCAGTTCTTC.